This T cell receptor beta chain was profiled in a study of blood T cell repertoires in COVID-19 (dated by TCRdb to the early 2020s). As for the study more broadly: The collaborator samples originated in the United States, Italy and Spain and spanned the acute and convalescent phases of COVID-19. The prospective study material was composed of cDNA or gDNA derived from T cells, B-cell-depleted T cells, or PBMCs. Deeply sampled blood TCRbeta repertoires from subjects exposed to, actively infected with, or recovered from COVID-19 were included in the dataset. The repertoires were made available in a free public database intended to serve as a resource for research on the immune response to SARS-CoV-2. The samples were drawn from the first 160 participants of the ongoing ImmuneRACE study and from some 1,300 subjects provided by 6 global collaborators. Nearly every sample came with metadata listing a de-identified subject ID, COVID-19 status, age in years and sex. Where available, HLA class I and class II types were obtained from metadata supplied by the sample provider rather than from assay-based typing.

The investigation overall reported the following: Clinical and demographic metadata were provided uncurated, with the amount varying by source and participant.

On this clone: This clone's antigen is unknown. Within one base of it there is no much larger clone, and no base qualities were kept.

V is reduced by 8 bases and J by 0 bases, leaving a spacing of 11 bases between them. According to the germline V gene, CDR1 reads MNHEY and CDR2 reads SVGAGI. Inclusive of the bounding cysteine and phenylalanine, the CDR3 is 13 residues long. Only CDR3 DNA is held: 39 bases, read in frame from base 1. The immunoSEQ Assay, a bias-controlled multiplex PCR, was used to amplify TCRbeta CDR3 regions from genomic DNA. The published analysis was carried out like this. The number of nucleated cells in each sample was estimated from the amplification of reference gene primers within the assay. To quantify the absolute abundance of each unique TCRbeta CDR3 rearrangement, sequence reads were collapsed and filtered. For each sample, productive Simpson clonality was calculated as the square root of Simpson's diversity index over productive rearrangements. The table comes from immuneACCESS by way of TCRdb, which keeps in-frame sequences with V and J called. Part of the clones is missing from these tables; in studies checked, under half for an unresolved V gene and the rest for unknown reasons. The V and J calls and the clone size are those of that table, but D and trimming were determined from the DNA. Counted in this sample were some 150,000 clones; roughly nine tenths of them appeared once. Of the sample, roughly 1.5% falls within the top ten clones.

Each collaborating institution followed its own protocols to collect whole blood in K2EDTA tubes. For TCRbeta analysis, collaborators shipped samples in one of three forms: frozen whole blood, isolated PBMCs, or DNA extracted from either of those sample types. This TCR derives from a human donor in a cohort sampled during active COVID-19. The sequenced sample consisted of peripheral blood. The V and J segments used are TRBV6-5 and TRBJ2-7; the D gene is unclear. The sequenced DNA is TGTGCCAGCCACCGCTCGAGCTCCTACGAGCAGTACTTC. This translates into CASHRSSSYEQYF.